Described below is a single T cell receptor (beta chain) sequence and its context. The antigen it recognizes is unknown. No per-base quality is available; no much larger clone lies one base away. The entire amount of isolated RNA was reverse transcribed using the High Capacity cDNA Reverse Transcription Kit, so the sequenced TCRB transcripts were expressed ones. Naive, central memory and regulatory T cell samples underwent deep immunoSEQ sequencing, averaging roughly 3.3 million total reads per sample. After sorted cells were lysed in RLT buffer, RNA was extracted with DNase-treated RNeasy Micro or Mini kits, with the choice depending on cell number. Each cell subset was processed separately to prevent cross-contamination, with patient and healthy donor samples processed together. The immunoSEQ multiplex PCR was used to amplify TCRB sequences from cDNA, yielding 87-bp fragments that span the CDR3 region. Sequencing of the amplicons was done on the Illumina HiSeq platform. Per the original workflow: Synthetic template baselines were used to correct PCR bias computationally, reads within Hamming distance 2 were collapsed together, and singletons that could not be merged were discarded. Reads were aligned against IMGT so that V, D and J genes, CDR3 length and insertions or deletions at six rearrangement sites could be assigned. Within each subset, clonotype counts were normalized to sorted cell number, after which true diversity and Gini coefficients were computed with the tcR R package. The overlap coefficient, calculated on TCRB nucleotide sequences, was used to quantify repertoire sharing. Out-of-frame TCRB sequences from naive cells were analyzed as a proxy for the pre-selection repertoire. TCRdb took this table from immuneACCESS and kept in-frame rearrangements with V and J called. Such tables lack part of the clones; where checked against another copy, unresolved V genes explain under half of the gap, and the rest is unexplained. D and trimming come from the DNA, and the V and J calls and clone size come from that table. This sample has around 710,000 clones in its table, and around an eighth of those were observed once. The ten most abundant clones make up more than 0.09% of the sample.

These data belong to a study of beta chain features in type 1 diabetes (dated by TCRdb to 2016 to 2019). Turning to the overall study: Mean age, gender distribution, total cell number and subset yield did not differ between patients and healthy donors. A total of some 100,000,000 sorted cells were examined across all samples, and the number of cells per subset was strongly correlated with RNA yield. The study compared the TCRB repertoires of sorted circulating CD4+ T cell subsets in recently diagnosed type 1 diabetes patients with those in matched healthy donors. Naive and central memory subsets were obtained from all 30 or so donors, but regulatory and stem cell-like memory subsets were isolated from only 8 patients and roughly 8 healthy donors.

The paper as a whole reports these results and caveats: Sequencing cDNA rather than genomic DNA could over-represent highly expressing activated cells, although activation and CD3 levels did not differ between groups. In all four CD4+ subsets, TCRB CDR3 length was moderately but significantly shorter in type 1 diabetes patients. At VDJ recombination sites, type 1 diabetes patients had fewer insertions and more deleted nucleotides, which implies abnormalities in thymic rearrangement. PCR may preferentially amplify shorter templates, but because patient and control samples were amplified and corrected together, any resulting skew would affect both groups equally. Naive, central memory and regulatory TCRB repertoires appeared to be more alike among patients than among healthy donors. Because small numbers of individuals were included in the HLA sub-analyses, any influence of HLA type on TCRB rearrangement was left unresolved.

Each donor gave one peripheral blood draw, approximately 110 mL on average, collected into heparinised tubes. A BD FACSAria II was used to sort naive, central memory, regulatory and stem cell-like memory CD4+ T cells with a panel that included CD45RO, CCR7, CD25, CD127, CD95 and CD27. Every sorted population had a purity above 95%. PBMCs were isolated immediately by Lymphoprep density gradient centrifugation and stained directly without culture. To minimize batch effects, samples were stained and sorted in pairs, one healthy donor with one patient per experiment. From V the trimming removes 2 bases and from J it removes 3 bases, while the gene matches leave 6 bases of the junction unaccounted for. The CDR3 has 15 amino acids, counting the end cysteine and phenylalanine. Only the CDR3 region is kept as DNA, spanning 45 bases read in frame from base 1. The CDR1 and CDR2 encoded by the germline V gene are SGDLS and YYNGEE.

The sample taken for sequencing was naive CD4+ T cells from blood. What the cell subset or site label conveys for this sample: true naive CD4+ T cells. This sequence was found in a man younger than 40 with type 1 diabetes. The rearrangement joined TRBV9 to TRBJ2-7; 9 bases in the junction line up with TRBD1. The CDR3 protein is CASSVGTGMVYEQYF. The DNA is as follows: TGTGCCAGCAGCGTCGGGACAGGGATGGTCTACGAGCAGTACTTC.